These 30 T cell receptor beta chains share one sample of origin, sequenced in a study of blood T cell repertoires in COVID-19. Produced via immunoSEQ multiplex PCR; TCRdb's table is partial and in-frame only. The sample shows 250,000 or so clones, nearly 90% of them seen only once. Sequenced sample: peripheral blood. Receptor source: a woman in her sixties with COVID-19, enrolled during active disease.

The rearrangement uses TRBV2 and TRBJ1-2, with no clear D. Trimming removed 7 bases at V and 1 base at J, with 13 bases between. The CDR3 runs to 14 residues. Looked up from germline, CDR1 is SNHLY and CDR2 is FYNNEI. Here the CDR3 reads CASKREDLNYGYTF. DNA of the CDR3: TGTGCCAGCAAGAGGGAAGACCTTAACTATGGCTACACCTTC.

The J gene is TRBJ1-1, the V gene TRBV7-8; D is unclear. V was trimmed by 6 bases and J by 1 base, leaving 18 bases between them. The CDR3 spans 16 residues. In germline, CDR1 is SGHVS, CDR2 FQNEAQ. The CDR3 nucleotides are TGTGCCAGCAGTCAAGCGGAACAACGGAGGAACACTGAAGCTTTCTTT. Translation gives CASSQAEQRRNTEAFF.

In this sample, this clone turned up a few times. The CDR3 region is CASSSSFTGGRHLHPSYEQYF. CDR3 in DNA: TGTGCCAGCAGTTCCAGCTTTACAGGGGGCAGGCACCTCCACCCCTCCTACGAGCAGTACTTC. The gene calls are TRBV7-3 and TRBJ2-7; 9 nucleotides agree with TRBD1. Unmatched junction bases numbered 24, after V lost 6 bases and J lost 0 bases. The V gene's germline CDR1 is SGHTA and CDR2 FQGTGA. The CDR3 has 21 residues. Full variable domain (outside the CDR3, taken from reference TRBV7-3 and TRBJ2-7): GAGVSQTPSNKVTEKGKYVELRCDPISGHTALYWYRQSLGQGPEFLIYFQGTGAADDSGLPNDRFFAVRPEGSVSTLKIQRTERGDSAVYLCASSSSFTGGRHLHPSYEQYFGPGTRLTVT.

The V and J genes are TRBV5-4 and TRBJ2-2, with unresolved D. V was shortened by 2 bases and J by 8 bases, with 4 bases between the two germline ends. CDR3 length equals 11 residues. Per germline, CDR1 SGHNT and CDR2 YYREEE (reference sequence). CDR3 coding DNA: TGTGCCAGCAGCTTCAGGGGGGAGCTGTTTTTT. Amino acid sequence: CASSFRGELFF.

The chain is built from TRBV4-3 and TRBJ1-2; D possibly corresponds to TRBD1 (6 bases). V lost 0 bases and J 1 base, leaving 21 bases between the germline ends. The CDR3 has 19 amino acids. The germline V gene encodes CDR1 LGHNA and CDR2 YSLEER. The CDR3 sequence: CASSQDLSTGPTLNYGYTF. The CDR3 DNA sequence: TGCGCCAGCAGCCAAGATCTCTCGACAGGCCCTACCCTTAACTATGGCTACACCTTC.

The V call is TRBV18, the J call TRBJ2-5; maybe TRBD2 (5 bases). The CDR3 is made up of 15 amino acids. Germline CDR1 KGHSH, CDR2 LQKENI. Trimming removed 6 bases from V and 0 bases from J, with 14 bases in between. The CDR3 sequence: CASSPGIINQETQYF. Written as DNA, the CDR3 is TGTGCCAGCTCCCCCGGGATAATAAACCAAGAGACCCAGTACTTC.

The CDR3 coding sequence is TGTGCCAGCAGTTACGAGACACCTGATGGCTACACCTTC. Protein: CASSYETPDGYTF. The rearrangement joins TRBV6-6 to TRBJ1-2; D not certain. V lost 2 bases and J lost 6, with 10 bases in between. The CDR3 consists of 13 residues. From germline, CDR1 is MNHNY and CDR2 SVGAGI (reference sequence).

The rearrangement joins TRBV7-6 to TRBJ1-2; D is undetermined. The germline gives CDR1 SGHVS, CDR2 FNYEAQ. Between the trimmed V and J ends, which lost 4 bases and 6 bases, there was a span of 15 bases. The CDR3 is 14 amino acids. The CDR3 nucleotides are TGTGCCAGCAGCTCCCCCGGGATGCATCATGGCTACACCTTC. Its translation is CASSSPGMHHGYTF. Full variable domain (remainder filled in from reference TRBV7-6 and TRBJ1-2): GAGVSQSPRYKVTKRGQDVALRCDPISGHVSLYWYRQALGQGPEFLTYFNYEAQQDKSGLPNDRFSAERPEGSISTLTIQRTEQRDSAMYRCASSSPGMHHGYTFGSGTRLTVV.

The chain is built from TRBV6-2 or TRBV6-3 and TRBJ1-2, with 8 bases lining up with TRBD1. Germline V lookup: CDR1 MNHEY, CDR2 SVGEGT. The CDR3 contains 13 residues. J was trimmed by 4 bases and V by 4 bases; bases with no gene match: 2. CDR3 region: CASSFTGGYGYTF. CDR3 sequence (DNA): TGTGCCAGCAGTTTCACAGGGGGCTATGGCTACACCTTC.

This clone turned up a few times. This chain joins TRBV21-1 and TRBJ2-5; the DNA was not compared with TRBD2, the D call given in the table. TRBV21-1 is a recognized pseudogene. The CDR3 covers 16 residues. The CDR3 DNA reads TGTGCCAGCAGCAAGGCGGCGGGACCCTACGGAGAGACCCAGTACTTC. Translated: CASSKAAGPYGETQYF.

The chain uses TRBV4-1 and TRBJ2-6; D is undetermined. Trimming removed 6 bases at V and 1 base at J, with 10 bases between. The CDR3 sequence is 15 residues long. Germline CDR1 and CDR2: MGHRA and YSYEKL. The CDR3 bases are TGCGCCAGCAGTCAGCGTTTTTCTGGGGCCAACGTCCTGACTTTC. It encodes CASSQRFSGANVLTF.

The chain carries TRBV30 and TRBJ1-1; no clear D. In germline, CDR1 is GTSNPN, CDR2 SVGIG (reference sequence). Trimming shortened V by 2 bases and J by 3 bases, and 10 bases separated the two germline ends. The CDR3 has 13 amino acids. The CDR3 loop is CAWSLNLYTEAFF. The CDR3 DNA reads TGTGCCTGGAGTTTAAATTTGTACACTGAAGCTTTCTTT.

CDR3: CAWRRWGDYNEQFF. DNA of the CDR3: TGTGCCTGGAGGCGGTGGGGGGACTACAATGAGCAGTTCTTC. The genes are TRBV30 and TRBJ2-1; D perhaps matches TRBD2 (6 bases). Germline CDR1 is GTSNPN and CDR2 is SVGIG (reference sequence). V was clipped by 3 bases and J by 3 bases, with 12 bases between them. The CDR3 has 14 amino acids.

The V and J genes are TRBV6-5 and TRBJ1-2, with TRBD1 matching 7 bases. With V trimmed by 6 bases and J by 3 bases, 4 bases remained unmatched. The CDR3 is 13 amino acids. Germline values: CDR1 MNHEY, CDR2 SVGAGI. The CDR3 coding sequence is TGTGCCAGCAGACGCGACAGGGACTATGGCTACACCTTC. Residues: CASRRDRDYGYTF.

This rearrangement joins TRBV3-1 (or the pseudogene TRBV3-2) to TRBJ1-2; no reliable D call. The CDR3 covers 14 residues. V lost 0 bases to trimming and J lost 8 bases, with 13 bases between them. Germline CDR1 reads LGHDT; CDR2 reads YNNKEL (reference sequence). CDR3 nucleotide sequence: TGTGCCAGCAGCCAAGAGGCAGATAATACAGGCTACACCTTC. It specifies CASSQEADNTGYTF.

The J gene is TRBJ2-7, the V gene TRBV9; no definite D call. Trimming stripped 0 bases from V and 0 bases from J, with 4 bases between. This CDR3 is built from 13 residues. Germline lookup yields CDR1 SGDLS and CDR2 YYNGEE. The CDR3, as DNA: TGTGCCAGCAGCGTAGACAGCTCCTACGAGCAGTACTTC. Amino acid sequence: CASSVDSSYEQYF.

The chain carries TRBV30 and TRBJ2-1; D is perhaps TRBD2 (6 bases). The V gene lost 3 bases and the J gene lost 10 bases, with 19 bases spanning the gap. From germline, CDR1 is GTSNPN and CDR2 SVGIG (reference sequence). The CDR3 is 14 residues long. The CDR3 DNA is TGTGCCTGGAGCCGGGACTCCTCAATAGGCGAGCAGTTCTTC. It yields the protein CAWSRDSSIGEQFF.

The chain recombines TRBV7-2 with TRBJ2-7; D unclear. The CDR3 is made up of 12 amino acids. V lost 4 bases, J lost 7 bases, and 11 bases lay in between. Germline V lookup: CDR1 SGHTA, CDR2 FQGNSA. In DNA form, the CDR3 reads TGTGCCAGCAGCTATTCTATCAGGGAGCAGTACTTC. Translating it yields CASSYSIREQYF.

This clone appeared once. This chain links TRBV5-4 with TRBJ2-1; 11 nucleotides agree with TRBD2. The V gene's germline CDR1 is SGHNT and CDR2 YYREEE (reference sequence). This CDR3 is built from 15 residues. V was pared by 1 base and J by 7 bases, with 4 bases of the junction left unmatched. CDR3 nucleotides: TGTGCCAGCAGCTTGCAACTAGCGGGGGTTAATGAGCAGTTCTTC. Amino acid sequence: CASSLQLAGVNEQFF.

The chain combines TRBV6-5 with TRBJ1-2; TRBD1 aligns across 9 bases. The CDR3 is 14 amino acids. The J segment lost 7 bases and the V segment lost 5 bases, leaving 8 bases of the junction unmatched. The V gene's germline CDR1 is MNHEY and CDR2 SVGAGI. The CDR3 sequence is CASSPNRDRAGYTF. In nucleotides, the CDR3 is TGTGCCAGCAGTCCCAACCGGGACAGGGCTGGCTACACCTTC.

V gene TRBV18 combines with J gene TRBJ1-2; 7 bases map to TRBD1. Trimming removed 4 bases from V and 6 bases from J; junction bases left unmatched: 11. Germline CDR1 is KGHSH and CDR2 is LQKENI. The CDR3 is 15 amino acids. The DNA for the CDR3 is TGTGCCAGCTCACTTGAACAGGGGAATTTAAATGGCTACACCTTC. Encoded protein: CASSLEQGNLNGYTF.

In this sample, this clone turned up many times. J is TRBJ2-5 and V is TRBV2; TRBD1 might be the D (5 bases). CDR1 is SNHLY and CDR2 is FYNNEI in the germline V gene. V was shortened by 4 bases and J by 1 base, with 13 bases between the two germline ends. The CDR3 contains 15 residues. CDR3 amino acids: CASSGLATVQETQYF. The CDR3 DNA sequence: TGTGCCAGCAGTGGGCTCGCGACAGTCCAAGAGACCCAGTACTTC.

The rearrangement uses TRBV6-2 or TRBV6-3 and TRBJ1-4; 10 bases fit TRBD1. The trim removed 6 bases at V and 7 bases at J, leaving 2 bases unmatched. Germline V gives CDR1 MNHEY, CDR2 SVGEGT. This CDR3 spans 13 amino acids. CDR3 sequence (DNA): TGTGCCAGCAGCGGGACAGGGGCTGAAAAACTGTTTTTT. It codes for CASSGTGAEKLFF.

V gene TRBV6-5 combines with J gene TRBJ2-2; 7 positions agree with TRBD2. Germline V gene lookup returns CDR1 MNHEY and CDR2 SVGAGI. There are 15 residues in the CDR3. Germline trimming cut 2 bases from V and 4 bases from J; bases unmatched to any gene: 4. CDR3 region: CASSYPSGVTGELFF. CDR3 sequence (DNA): TGTGCCAGCAGTTACCCGAGCGGGGTCACCGGGGAGCTGTTTTTT.

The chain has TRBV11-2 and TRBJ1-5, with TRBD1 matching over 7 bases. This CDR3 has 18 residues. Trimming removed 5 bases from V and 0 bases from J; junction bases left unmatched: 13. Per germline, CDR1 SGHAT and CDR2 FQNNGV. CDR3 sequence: CASSLPGTETDSNQPQHF. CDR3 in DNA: TGTGCCAGCAGCCTACCCGGGACAGAAACCGATAGCAATCAGCCCCAGCATTTT.

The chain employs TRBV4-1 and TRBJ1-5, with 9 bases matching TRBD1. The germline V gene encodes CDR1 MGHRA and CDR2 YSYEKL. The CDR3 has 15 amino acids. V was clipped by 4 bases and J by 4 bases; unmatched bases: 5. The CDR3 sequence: CASSPGQGANQPQHF. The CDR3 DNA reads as TGCGCCAGCAGCCCGGGACAGGGAGCAAATCAGCCCCAGCATTTT.

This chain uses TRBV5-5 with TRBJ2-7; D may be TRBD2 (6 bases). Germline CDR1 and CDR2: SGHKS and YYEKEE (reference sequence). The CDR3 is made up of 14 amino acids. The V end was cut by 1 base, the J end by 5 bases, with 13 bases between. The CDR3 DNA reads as TGTGCCAGCAGCTTGAATCCGGAGGGCCACGAGCAGTACTTC. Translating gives CASSLNPEGHEQYF.

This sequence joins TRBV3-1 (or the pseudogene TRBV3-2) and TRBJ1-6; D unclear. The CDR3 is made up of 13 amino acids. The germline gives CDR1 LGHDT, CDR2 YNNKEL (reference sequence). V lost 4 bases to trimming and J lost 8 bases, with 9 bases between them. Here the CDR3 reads CASSLQTDSPLHF. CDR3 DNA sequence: TGTGCCAGCAGCCTCCAAACAGATTCACCCCTCCACTTT.

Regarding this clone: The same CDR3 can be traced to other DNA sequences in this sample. CDR3 nucleotides: TGTGCCAGCTCACCAGATAGAGAGACCCAGTACTTC. Its translation: CASSPDRETQYF. V is TRBV18 and J is TRBJ2-5; the D is unclear. The V end lost 2 bases, the J end lost 4 bases, and 5 bases lay between the germline ends. CDR1 is KGHSH, CDR2 LQKENI, per germline. The CDR3 runs 12 residues.

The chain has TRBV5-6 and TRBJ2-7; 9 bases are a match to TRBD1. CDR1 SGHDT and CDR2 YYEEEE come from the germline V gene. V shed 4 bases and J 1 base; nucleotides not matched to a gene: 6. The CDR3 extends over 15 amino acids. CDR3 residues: CASSPGTGRSYEQYF. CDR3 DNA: TGTGCCAGCAGCCCAGGGACAGGGCGTTCCTACGAGCAGTACTTC.